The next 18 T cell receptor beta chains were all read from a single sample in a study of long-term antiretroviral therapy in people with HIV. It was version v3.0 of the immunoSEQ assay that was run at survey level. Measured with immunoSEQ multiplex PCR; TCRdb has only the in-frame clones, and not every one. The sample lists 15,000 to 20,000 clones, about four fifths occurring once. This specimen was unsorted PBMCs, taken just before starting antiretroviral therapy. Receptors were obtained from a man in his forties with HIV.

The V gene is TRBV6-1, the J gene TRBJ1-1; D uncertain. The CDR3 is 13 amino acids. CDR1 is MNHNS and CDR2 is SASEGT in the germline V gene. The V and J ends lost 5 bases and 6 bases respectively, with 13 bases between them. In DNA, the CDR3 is TGTGCCAGCAGTAAACAGAGAAGGGCTGAAGCTTTCTTT. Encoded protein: CASSKQRRAEAFF.

The CDR3 protein is CASSPRTSAGGTEAFF. The CDR3 coding sequence is TGTGCCAGCTCACCACGAACATCTGCGGGAGGGACTGAAGCTTTCTTT. The rearrangement uses TRBV18 and TRBJ1-1, with D unclear. V gave up 1 base and J gave up 5 bases, with 17 bases separating them. CDR3 size: 16 residues. From germline, CDR1 is KGHSH and CDR2 LQKENI.

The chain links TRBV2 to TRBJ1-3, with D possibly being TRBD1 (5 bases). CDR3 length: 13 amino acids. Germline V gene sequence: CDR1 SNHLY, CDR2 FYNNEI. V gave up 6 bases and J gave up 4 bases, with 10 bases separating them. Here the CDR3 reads CASSRGLGNTIYF. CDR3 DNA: TGTGCCAGCAGCCGGGGACTGGGAAACACCATATATTTT. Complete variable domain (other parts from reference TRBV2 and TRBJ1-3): EPEVTQTPSHQVTQMGQEVILRCVPISNHLYFYWYRQILGQKVEFLVSFYNNEISEKSEIFDDQFSVERPDGSNFTLKIRSTKLEDSAMYFCASSRGLGNTIYFGEGSWLTVV.

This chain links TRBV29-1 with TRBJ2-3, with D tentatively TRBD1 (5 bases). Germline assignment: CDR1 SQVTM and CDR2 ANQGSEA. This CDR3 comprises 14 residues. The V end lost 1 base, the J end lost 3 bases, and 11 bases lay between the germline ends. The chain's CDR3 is CSVEGGKGTDTQYF. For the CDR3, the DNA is TGCAGCGTTGAAGGGGGTAAGGGGACAGATACGCAGTATTTT.

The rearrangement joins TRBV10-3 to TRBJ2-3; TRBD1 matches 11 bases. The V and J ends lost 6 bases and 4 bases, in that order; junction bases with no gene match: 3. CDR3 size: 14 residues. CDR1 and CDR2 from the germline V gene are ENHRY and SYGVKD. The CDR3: CAIRDRGLADTQYF. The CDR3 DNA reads TGTGCCATCAGGGACAGGGGGCTGGCAGATACGCAGTATTTT.

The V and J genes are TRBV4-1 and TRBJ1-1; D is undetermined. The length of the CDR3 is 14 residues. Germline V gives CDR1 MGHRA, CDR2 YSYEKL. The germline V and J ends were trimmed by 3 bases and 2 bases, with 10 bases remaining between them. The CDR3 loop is CASSQFTDNTEAFF. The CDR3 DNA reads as TGCGCCAGCAGCCAGTTCACAGATAACACTGAAGCTTTCTTT.

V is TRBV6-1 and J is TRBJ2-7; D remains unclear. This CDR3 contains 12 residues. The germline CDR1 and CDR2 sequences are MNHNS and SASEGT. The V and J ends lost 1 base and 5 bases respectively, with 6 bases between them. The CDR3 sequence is CASSEGSHEQYF. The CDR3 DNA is TGTGCCAGCAGTGAAGGTAGTCACGAGCAGTACTTC.

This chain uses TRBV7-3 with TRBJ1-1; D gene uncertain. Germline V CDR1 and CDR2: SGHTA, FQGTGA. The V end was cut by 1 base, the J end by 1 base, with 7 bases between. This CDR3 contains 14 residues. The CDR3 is CASSLKGQNTEAFF. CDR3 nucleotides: TGTGCCAGCAGCTTAAAAGGGCAGAACACTGAAGCTTTCTTT. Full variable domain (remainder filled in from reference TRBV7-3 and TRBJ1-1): GAGVSQTPSNKVTEKGKYVELRCDPISGHTALYWYRQSLGQGPEFLIYFQGTGAADDSGLPNDRFFAVRPEGSVSTLKIQRTERGDSAVYLCASSLKGQNTEAFFGQGTRLTVV.

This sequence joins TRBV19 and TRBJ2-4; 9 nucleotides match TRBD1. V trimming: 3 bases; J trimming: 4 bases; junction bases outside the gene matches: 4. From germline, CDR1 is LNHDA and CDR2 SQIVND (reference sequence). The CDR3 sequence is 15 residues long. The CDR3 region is CASSIGTGTKNIQYF. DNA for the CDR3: TGTGCCAGTAGTATTGGGACAGGGACAAAAAACATTCAGTACTTC.

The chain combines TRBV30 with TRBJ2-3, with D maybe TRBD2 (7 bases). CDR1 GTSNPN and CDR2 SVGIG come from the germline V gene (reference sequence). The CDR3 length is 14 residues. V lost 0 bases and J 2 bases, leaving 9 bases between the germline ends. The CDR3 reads CAWSVGGATDTQYF. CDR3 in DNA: TGTGCCTGGAGTGTAGGGGGGGCCACAGATACGCAGTATTTT. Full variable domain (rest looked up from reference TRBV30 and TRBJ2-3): SQTIHQWPATLVQPVGSPLSLECTVEGTSNPNLYWYRQAAGRGLQLLFYSVGIGQISSEVPQNLSASRPQDRQFILSSKKLLLSDSGFYLCAWSVGGATDTQYFGPGTRLTVL.

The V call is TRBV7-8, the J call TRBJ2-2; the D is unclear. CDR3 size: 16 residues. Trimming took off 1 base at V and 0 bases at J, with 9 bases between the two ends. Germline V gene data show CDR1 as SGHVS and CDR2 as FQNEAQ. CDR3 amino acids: CASSLVGRTNTGELFF. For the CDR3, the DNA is TGTGCCAGCAGCTTAGTGGGCCGAACGAACACCGGGGAGCTGTTTTTT.

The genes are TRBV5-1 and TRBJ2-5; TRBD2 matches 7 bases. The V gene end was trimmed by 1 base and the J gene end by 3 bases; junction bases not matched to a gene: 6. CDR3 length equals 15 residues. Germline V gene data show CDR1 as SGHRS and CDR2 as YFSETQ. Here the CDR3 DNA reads TGCGCCAGCAGCTTGACCGGGACTACCAAAGAGACCCAGTACTTC. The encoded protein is CASSLTGTTKETQYF.

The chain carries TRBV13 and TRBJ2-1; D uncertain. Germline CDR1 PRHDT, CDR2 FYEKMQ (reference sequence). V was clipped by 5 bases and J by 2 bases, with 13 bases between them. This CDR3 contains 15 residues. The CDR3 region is CASSTPRLTYNEQFF. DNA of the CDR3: TGTGCCAGCAGCACCCCTCGACTGACCTACAATGAGCAGTTCTTC.

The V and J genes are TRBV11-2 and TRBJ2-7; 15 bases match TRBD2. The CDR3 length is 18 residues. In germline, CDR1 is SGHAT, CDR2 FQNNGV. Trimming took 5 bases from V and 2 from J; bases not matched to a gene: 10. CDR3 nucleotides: TGTGCCAGCAGCACACCGCCGGGACTAGCGGGGGGAACCTACGAGCAGTACTTC. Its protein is CASSTPPGLAGGTYEQYF.

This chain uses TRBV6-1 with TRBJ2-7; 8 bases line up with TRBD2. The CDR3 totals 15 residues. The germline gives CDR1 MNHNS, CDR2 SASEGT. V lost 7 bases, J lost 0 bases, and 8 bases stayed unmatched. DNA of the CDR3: TGTGCCAGCACGCAAACTAGCGGCTCCTCCTACGAGCAGTACTTC. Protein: CASTQTSGSSYEQYF.

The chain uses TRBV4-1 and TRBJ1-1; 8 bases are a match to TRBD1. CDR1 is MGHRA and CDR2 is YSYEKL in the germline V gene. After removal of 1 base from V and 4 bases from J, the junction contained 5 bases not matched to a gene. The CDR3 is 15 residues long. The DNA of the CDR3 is TGCGCCAGCAGCCAAGGACAGGGGTGGGGCACTGAAGCTTTCTTT. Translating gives CASSQGQGWGTEAFF.

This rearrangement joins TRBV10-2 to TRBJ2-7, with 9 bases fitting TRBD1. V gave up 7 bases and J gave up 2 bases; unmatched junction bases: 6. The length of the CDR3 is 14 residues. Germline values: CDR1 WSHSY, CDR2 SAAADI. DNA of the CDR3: TGCGCCAGCACCAGGACAGGGGCCGCCTACGAGCAGTACTTC. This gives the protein CASTRTGAAYEQYF.

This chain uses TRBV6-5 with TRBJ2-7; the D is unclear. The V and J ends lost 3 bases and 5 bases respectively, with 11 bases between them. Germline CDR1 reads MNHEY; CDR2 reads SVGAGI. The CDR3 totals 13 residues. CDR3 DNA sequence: TGTGCCAGCAGTTATTACCGAGGCCACGAGCAGTACTTC. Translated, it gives CASSYYRGHEQYF.